These T cell receptor beta chains were read from a single sample in a study of T cell changes during pregnancy in multiple sclerosis. Libraries were prepared by immunoSEQ multiplex PCR; TCRdb keeps only in-frame clonotypes and omits some of them. The table shows about 56,000 clones, with around nine tenths occurring only once. The sequencing sample was made of peripheral blood from another person, used as feeder cells. All receptors come from a human donor whose cells served as feeder cells for cultures in a pregnancy study. The CDR3 runs from the conserved cysteine through the conserved F or W. A D gene is named only where the DNA matches it firmly. For some rows the clone size is stated as once, few or many, or as a class when expanded; others skip it.

v_gene: TRBV10-2
abundance: .
d_gene: .
j_gene: TRBJ2-3
CDR3nt: TGCGCCAGCACGGAAGACTATACGCAGTATTTT
CDR3aa: CASTEDYTQYF

v_gene: TRBV11-3
abundance: once
d_gene: .
j_gene: TRBJ2-6
CDR3nt: TGTGCCAGCAGCTTTGGACCCTCTGGGGCCAACGTCCTGACTTTC
CDR3aa: CASSFGPSGANVLTF

v_gene: TRBV7-3
abundance: .
d_gene: TRBD2
j_gene: TRBJ2-7
CDR3nt: TGTGCCAGCAGCTTAAGTTCTAGCGGAACCTACGAGCAGTACTTC
CDR3aa: CASSLSSSGTYEQYF

v_gene: TRBV7-2
abundance: .
d_gene: .
j_gene: TRBJ1-2
CDR3nt: TGTGCCAGCAGCCCGACACGAAATAACTATGGCTACACCTTC
CDR3aa: CASSPTRNNYGYTF

v_gene: TRBV5-4
abundance: .
d_gene: .
j_gene: TRBJ2-2
CDR3nt: TGTGCCAGCAGCGCCCCCACGGGGGGCGGCACCGGGGAGCTGTTTTTT
CDR3aa: CASSAPTGGGTGELFF

v_gene: TRBV5-6
abundance: .
d_gene: .
j_gene: TRBJ1-3
CDR3nt: TGTGCCAGCAGCTTGGGGCGGGACACCATATATTTT
CDR3aa: CASSLGRDTIYF

v_gene: TRBV29-1
abundance: .
d_gene: TRBD1
j_gene: TRBJ1-1
CDR3nt: TGCAGCGTTGAGGGCAGGGGGTATGGTACTGAAGCTTTCTTT
CDR3aa: CSVEGRGYGTEAFF

v_gene: TRBV9
abundance: .
d_gene: TRBD2
j_gene: TRBJ2-7
CDR3nt: TGTGCCAGCAGCGACCCCACCAGCGGGGCCTCCTACGAGCAGTACTTC
CDR3aa: CASSDPTSGASYEQYF

v_gene: TRBV9
abundance: once
d_gene: TRBD1
j_gene: TRBJ1-2
CDR3nt: TGTGCCAGCAGCGGCCGGGACAGGACTAACTATGGCTACACCTTC
CDR3aa: CASSGRDRTNYGYTF

v_gene: TRBV19
abundance: .
d_gene: .
j_gene: TRBJ1-4
CDR3nt: TGTGCCAGTAGTATCTCGTCCGGGGTTACTAATGAAAAACTGTTTTTT
CDR3aa: CASSISSGVTNEKLFF

v_gene: TRBV25-1
abundance: .
d_gene: TRBD2
j_gene: TRBJ2-7
CDR3nt: TGTGCCAGCAGTGAACCGACTAGCGCCTCCTACGAGCAGTACTTC
CDR3aa: CASSEPTSASYEQYF

v_gene: TRBV6-5
abundance: .
d_gene: TRBD2
j_gene: TRBJ2-7
CDR3nt: TGTGCCAGCAGCCACCCCGCGACTAGCACCTACGAGCAGTACTTC
CDR3aa: CASSHPATSTYEQYF

v_gene: TRBV11-2
abundance: once
d_gene: .
j_gene: TRBJ1-6
CDR3nt: TGTGCCAGCAGCTTTCGGGTTCCCCTCTATAATTCACCCCTCCACTTT
CDR3aa: CASSFRVPLYNSPLHF

v_gene: TRBV2
abundance: .
d_gene: TRBD2
j_gene: TRBJ2-2
CDR3nt: TGTGCCAGCAGTGAAGCTGCGACTAGCGGGACCGGGGAGCTGTTTTTT
CDR3aa: CASSEAATSGTGELFF

v_gene: TRBV27
abundance: .
d_gene: .
j_gene: TRBJ2-3
CDR3nt: TGTGCCAGCAGTCCAAACACAGATACGCAGTATTTT
CDR3aa: CASSPNTDTQYF

v_gene: TRBV27
abundance: .
d_gene: .
j_gene: TRBJ1-5
CDR3nt: TGTGCCAGCAGTTTTGGGGGATTCGACCCCCAGCATTTT
CDR3aa: CASSFGGFDPQHF

v_gene: TRBV2
abundance: .
d_gene: TRBD1
j_gene: TRBJ1-2
CDR3nt: TGTGCCGTCAAGGGACAGGGGGCGCCGAGCTATGGCTACACCTTC
CDR3aa: CAVKGQGAPSYGYTF

v_gene: TRBV6-1
abundance: .
d_gene: TRBD2
j_gene: TRBJ2-3
CDR3nt: TGTGCCAGCAGTGCGGGGCATAGCGGGGGGGTGGTCGGCACAGATACGCAGTATTTT
CDR3aa: CASSAGHSGGVVGTDTQYF

v_gene: TRBV7-2
abundance: .
d_gene: .
j_gene: TRBJ2-7
CDR3nt: TGTGCCAGCAGCTTAGAAGGGGACACCTACGAGCAGTACTTC
CDR3aa: CASSLEGDTYEQYF

v_gene: TRBV7-2
abundance: .
d_gene: .
j_gene: TRBJ1-2
CDR3nt: TGTGCCAGCAGCTCAACCCCCCCGACAGGAAACTATGGCTACACCTTC
CDR3aa: CASSSTPPTGNYGYTF

v_gene: TRBV7-9
abundance: .
d_gene: .
j_gene: TRBJ2-7
CDR3nt: TGTGCCAGCAGCTTCGGGACTTTAGAAGAAAGGTACTTC
CDR3aa: CASSFGTLEERYF

v_gene: TRBV5-4
abundance: .
d_gene: .
j_gene: TRBJ2-2
CDR3nt: TGTGCCAGCAGCTTGGCTTCGGGGACCGGGGAGCTGTTTTTT
CDR3aa: CASSLASGTGELFF

v_gene: TRBV10-3
abundance: .
d_gene: .
j_gene: TRBJ2-3
CDR3nt: TGTGCCATCAGTGAGTCGTCAGATACGCAGTATTTT
CDR3aa: CAISESSDTQYF

v_gene: TRBV4-3
abundance: few
d_gene: .
j_gene: TRBJ1-2
CDR3nt: TGCGCCAGCAGCCTGAGTCAGGACGGCAAGTATGGCTACACCTTC
CDR3aa: CASSLSQDGKYGYTF

v_gene: TRBV29-1
abundance: .
d_gene: TRBD1
j_gene: TRBJ2-7
CDR3nt: TGCAGCGCTAGGGACAGCAACTACGAGCAGTACTTC
CDR3aa: CSARDSNYEQYF

v_gene: TRBV30
abundance: medium-sized
d_gene: TRBD1
j_gene: TRBJ1-2
CDR3nt: TGTGCCTGGAGTTGGGGGACAGGGCAAGGCTACACCTTC
CDR3aa: CAWSWGTGQGYTF

v_gene: TRBV15
abundance: .
d_gene: .
j_gene: TRBJ2-5
CDR3nt: TGTGCCACCAGCAGAGCGCCAGGGCTACAAGAGACCCAGTACTTC
CDR3aa: CATSRAPGLQETQYF

v_gene: TRBV18
abundance: .
d_gene: .
j_gene: TRBJ2-3
CDR3nt: TGTGCCAGCTCACCCCCCGCTACTACGATGAACACAGATACGCAGTATTTT
CDR3aa: CASSPPATTMNTDTQYF

v_gene: TRBV5-1
abundance: once
d_gene: .
j_gene: TRBJ1-4
CDR3nt: TGCGCCAGCAGCGCCGGGACGGGGGGTGAAAAACTGTTTTTT
CDR3aa: CASSAGTGGEKLFF

v_gene: TRBV5-8
abundance: .
d_gene: .
j_gene: TRBJ1-2
CDR3nt: TGTGCCAACCCGGAGATTTCGAACTATGGCTACACCTTC
CDR3aa: CANPEISNYGYTF

v_gene: TRBV6-1
abundance: .
d_gene: .
j_gene: TRBJ1-2
CDR3nt: TGTGCCAGCAGAAAGAACAGTGTTAATGGCTACACCTTC
CDR3aa: CASRKNSVNGYTF